These 2 T cell receptor beta chains were all obtained from the same sample, sequenced in a study of T cells in Graves' hyperthyroidism and ophthalmopathy (dated by TCRdb to the late 2010s). The library was built by means of multiplex PCR. Instrument used: Illumina HiSeq 2000. The TCR beta CDR3 regions were amplified from RNA transcripts. The TCR CDR3 was subjected to a first round of RT-PCR using the HTBI primer set and the Qiagen OneStep RT-PCR kit. TCRdb reprocessed the public reads (quality trimming at Q25 with fastp, clone calling with MiXCR) and kept in-frame beta chains. When rows share a CDR3 protein, they turn into one entry using the most common DNA and genes. This sample lists over 350,000 distinct CDR3 sequences; around 15% were detected once. The ten largest clonotypes hold about 12% of the sample. The sample consisted of blood. The receptors come from a man younger than 35 with Graves' ophthalmopathy.

This clonotype was recorded a few times. The chain carries TRBV12-3 or TRBV12-4 and TRBJ2-1, with D possibly TRBD1 on 6 matching bases. This CDR3 spans 16 amino acids. V lost 4 bases, J lost 4 bases, and 17 bases lay in between. The CDR3 loop reads CASSSQTRTAYNEQFF. CDR3 coding DNA: TGTGCCAGCAGTTCCCAAACCCGGACAGCTTACAATGAGCAGTTCTTC.

This clonotype came up a few times. This chain joins TRBV5-1 and TRBJ2-3; 7 nucleotides match TRBD2. CDR3 length equals 14 residues. Unmatched junction bases numbered 8, after V lost 4 bases and J lost 6 bases. The V gene's germline CDR1 is SGHRS and CDR2 YFSETQ. CDR3 bases: TGCGCCAGCAGCGCGGGAGAGGCGACGGATACGCAGTATTTT. Protein product: CASSAGEATDTQYF.